This T cell receptor beta chain emerged from a study of T-cell reconstitution after alpha-beta-depleted transplantation in children (dated by TCRdb to between 2015 and 2016). Study-wide context: Using TCR repertoire profiling, the study quantitatively followed how T-cell immune reconstitution unfolded in children after TCRalphabeta/CD19-depleted allogeneic hematopoietic cell transplantation.

The treatment or condition label on this specimen signifies: allogeneic hematopoietic cell transplantation with graft depleted of TCRalphabeta T cells and CD19 B cells. The transplant recipients were children given TCRalphabeta/CD19-depleted allogeneic hematopoietic cell grafts. Regarding this clonotype: Its antigen remains unidentified. It has no much larger one-base neighbor in the sample; base qualities were not kept.

Study-wide conclusions, independent of this receptor: Over subsequent months, a decline in hyperexpanded clone frequencies was noted, and after one year, T-cell counts and TCRbeta diversity were mostly ascribed to newly produced T cells. About two months after transplant, the apparently early recovery of alphabetaT-cell counts reportedly depended on just several hundred clones that had expanded rapidly and came from non-depleted graft cells. In some patients, the high TCRbeta diversity seen at day 60 was put down to recipient T cells and intrathymic progenitors that had survived conditioning.

Libraries were made using PCR. Instrument on record: Illumina HiSeq 2500. To normalize quantification of the TCRbeta repertoire, the TCR libraries were built with molecular barcoding that relied on unique molecular identifiers. TCRdb redid the processing of the public reads, applying fastp at Q25 and MiXCR, and retained in-frame beta chains. A single entry per CDR3 protein holds the most common genes and DNA from its merged rows. This sample lists approximately 630,000 distinct CDR3 sequences; about 12% were detected once. The leading ten clones occupy around 0.79% of the sample. The sample was PBMCs, taken before TCRalphabeta/CD19-depleted stem cell transplant. The sequence was collected from a girl aged 2-10 years with congenital amegakaryocytic thrombocytopenia, due to receive a stem cell transplant.

The CDR3 protein is CASSEGATNEAFF. The DNA sequence follows: TGTGCCAGCAGCGAGGGGGCGACGAATGAAGCTTTCTTT. Rearrangement joined TRBV7-8 to TRBJ1-1; 7 bases in between match TRBD1. The germline V end is reduced by 5 bases and the J end by 7 bases; junction bases left unmatched: 7. The germline V gene provides CDR1 SGHVS and CDR2 FQNEAQ. From the cysteine up to the phenylalanine, the CDR3 has a length of 13 residues. Only CDR3 DNA is held: 39 bases, read in frame from base 1.